This entry lists 14 T cell receptor beta chains sequenced from one sample in a study of CD8 T cells in Susac syndrome. With random hexamers, reverse transcription was performed on about 0.5 to 1 ug of RNA. One entry per CDR3 protein results from TCRdb running MiXCR on the immunoSEQ multiplex PCR reads. This sample has about 200,000 distinct CDR3 sequences, with around 90% found just once. Sequenced: CD4+ T cells from PBMCs. The receptors come from a human donor with Susac syndrome.

The V gene is TRBV3-1, the J gene TRBJ2-7, with 10 bases aligning to TRBD1. The length of the CDR3 is 16 residues. The germline gives CDR1 LGHDT, CDR2 YNNKEL (reference sequence). The V gene end was trimmed by 4 bases and the J gene end by 3 bases; junction bases not matched to a gene: 9. For the CDR3, the DNA is TGTGCCAGCAGCCGAAGACAGGGGGCCGACCTCTACGAGCAGTACTTC. Translated, it gives CASSRRQGADLYEQYF.

The CDR3 DNA follows: TGTGCCAGCAGTTCTAATATTCGGCGGGGATCCTACGAGCAGTACTTC. It is translated as CASSSNIRRGSYEQYF. The V and J genes are TRBV27 and TRBJ2-7; D is possibly TRBD2 (6 bases). The CDR3 runs to 16 residues. Germline V CDR1 and CDR2: MNHEY, SMNVEV (reference sequence). Trimming shortened V by 4 bases and J by 1 base, and 17 bases separated the two germline ends.

The rearrangement uses TRBV9 and TRBJ1-3; D is undetermined. V was cut by 4 bases and J by 3 bases, with 11 bases left in between. Germline values: CDR1 SGDLS, CDR2 YYNGEE. The length of the CDR3 is 14 residues. This chain's CDR3 is CASSQWRVGNTIYF. The CDR3 DNA is TGTGCCAGCAGCCAATGGCGAGTTGGAAACACCATATATTTT. Variable domain in full (rest from reference TRBV9 and TRBJ1-3): DSGVTQTPKHLITATGQRVTLRCSPRSGDLSVYWYQQSLDQGLQFLIQYYNGEERAKGNILERFSAQQFPDLHSELNLSSLELGDSALYFCASSQWRVGNTIYFGEGSWLTVV.

The chain carries TRBV3-1 and TRBJ2-1; D may match TRBD1 or TRBD2 (7 bases each). The germline gives CDR1 LGHDT, CDR2 YNNKEL (reference sequence). The CDR3 has 14 residues. V was cut by 3 bases and J by 6 bases, with 12 bases left in between. This CDR3 reads CASSQQGGGNEQFF. Here the CDR3 DNA reads TGTGCCAGCAGCCAGCAGGGGGGGGGCAATGAGCAGTTCTTC.

The chain recombines TRBV7-3 with TRBJ2-2; D could derive from TRBD1 or TRBD2 (6 bases each). Germline lookup yields CDR1 SGHTA and CDR2 FQGTGA. The CDR3 has 16 amino acids. V lost 3 bases, J lost 0 bases, and 11 bases lay in between. CDR3 loop: CASSFGGLANTGELFF. CDR3 coding DNA: TGTGCCAGCAGCTTTGGGGGGCTGGCGAACACCGGGGAGCTGTTTTTT.

The chain joins TRBV11-2 to TRBJ2-7; the match to TRBD2 covers 10 bases. Trimming at V came to 6 bases and at J to 3 bases, leaving 11 bases not matched to a gene. Germline V lookup: CDR1 SGHAT, CDR2 FQNNGV. The CDR3 is 16 residues long. The CDR3 DNA follows: TGTGCCAGCAGTTACGGACTAGCGGTAGATTACTACGAGCAGTACTTC. Its translation is CASSYGLAVDYYEQYF.

The gene calls are TRBV2 and TRBJ1-2, with D unresolved. This CDR3 region has 14 residues. V lost 8 bases and J 7 bases, leaving 20 bases between the germline ends. CDR1 and CDR2 from the germline V gene are SNHLY and FYNNEI. This CDR3 reads CASLSALGRIGYTF. The CDR3 DNA sequence: TGTGCCAGCTTGAGCGCTTTAGGGAGAATTGGCTACACCTTC.

The chain carries TRBV12-3 or TRBV12-4 and TRBJ2-1; D is tentatively TRBD1 or TRBD2 (6 bases each). The CDR3 length is 15 residues. The germline V and J ends were trimmed by 3 bases and 5 bases, with 14 bases remaining between them. The CDR3 loop is CASSFGGTTNNEQFF. The DNA for the CDR3 is TGTGCCAGCAGTTTTGGCGGGACAACTAACAATGAGCAGTTCTTC.

The table lists this clonotype with a count of one. The chain is built from TRBV7-8 and TRBJ1-3; the D is unclear. The V gene lost 4 bases and the J gene lost 2 bases, with 12 bases spanning the gap. The CDR3 is 15 amino acids. CDR1 and CDR2 (germline): SGHVS, FQNEAQ. The CDR3 spells CASSSQSGTGNTIYF. CDR3 in DNA: TGTGCCAGCAGCTCCCAGTCGGGAACTGGAAACACCATATATTTT.

The chain links TRBV19 to TRBJ1-4; 7 bases line up with TRBD1. The V gene's germline CDR1 is LNHDA and CDR2 SQIVND (reference sequence). V trimming: 4 bases; J trimming: 3 bases; junction bases outside the gene matches: 2. The CDR3 consists of 14 residues. The CDR3 sequence is CASSTGQANEKLFF. The CDR3 coding sequence is TGTGCCAGTAGTACCGGACAGGCTAATGAAAAACTGTTTTTT. Full variable domain (outside the CDR3, taken from reference TRBV19 and TRBJ1-4): DGGITQSPKYLFRKEGQNVTLSCEQNLNHDAMYWYRQDPGQGLRLIYYSQIVNDFQKGDIAEGYSVSREKKESFPLTVTSAQKNPTAFYLCASSTGQANEKLFFGSGTQLSVL.

This clonotype has a single count. The chain recombines TRBV5-1 with TRBJ2-3, with TRBD1 identical over 7 bases. Germline V gene lookup returns CDR1 SGHRS and CDR2 YFSETQ. This CDR3 has 16 amino acids. J was trimmed by 2 bases and V by 1 base; bases with no gene match: 7. CDR3 bases: TGCGCCAGCAGCTTGTACTCCACAGGGGCCACAGATACGCAGTATTTT. This codes for CASSLYSTGATDTQYF.

The chain links TRBV28 to TRBJ2-5; TRBD2 matches at 8 bases. The CDR3 covers 18 residues. Trimming at V came to 7 bases and at J to 4 bases, leaving 20 bases not matched to a gene. Germline V gene lookup returns CDR1 MDHEN and CDR2 SYDVKM. CDR3 amino acids: CASTKKRGNPKNGETQYF. CDR3 in DNA: TGTGCCAGCACCAAAAAGCGGGGGAATCCAAAAAACGGAGAGACCCAGTACTTC.

The J gene is TRBJ1-5, the V gene TRBV12-3 or TRBV12-4; D is perhaps TRBD1 (5 bases). CDR3 size: 13 residues. V shed 6 bases and J shed 4 bases, with 10 bases lying between them. Written as DNA, the CDR3 is TGTGCCAGCAGAGACGGGGCAAATCAGCCCCAGCATTTT. Its protein is CASRDGANQPQHF.

The rearrangement joins TRBV6-1 to TRBJ2-7; a possible D gene is TRBD1 (6 bases). The germline V and J ends were trimmed by 6 bases and 1 base, with 19 bases remaining between them. This CDR3 spans 16 amino acids. Germline CDR1 MNHNS, CDR2 SASEGT. CDR3 sequence (DNA): TGTGCCAGCAGACAGGATCAGGGACACCTATCCTACGAGCAGTACTTC. This sequence encodes CASRQDQGHLSYEQYF.